Detailed here is one TCR beta chain. Its specificity is not known. The data derive from a study of identical twins. Points from the study as a whole: Modelling approaches yielded underestimates of out-of-frame TCR alpha sharing between monozygotic twins. Conclusions rested on cross-sectional statistics rather than following the same donors.

Germline V gene lookup returns CDR1 SGHAT and CDR2 FQDESV (reference sequence). The ends were cut back, 5 bases at V and 0 bases at J, with 16 bases in the middle. The CDR3 spans 17 residues. Via MiXCR, TCRdb re-called the 5' RACE reads, giving one row per CDR3 protein. The data contain around 1.7 million distinct CDR3 sequences, less than 35% of them singletons. This clonotype originated in a newborn girl in good health. The J gene is TRBJ2-2, the V gene TRBV11-1, with D possibly called TRBD1 or TRBD2 (6 bases each). Source material: cord blood. CDR3 coding DNA: TGTGCCAGCAGCACACACCGCGGGACACCGAACACCGGGGAGCTGTTTTTT. Its protein product is CASSTHRGTPNTGELFF.